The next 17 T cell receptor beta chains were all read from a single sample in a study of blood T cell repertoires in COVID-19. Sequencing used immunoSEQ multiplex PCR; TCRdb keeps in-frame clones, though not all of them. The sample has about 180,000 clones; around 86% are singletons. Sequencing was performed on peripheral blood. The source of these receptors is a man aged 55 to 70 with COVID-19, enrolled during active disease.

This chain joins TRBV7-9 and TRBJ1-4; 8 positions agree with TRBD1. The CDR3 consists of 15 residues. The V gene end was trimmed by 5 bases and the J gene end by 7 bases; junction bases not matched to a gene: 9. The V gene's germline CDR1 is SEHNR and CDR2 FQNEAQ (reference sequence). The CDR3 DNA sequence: TGTGCCAGCAGCCCCAGGACAGGGAGAGGTGAAAAACTGTTTTTT. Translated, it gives CASSPRTGRGEKLFF.

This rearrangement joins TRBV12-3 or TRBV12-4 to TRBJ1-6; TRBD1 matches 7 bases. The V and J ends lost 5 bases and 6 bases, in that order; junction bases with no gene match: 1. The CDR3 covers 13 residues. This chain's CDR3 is CASSQGGNSPLHF. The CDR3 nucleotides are TGTGCCAGCAGTCAGGGGGGTAATTCACCCCTCCACTTT.

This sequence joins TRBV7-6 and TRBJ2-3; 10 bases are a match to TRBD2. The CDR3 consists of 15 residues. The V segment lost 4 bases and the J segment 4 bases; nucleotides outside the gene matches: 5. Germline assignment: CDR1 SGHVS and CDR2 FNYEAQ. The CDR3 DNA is TGTGCCAGCAGCTCTAGCGGGGGATCCTCAGATACGCAGTATTTT. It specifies CASSSSGGSSDTQYF.

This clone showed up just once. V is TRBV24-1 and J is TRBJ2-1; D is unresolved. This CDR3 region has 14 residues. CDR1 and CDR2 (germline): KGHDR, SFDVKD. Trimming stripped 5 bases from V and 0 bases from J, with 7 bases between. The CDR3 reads CATSALSSYNEQFF. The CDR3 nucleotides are TGTGCCACCAGTGCCTTGAGCTCCTACAATGAGCAGTTCTTC.

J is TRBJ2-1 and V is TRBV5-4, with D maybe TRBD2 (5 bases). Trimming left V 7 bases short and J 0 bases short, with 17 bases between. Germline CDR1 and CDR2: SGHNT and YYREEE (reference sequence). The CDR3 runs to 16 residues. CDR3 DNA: TGTGCCAGCTACTCGGAGGCCCTTGGCTCCTACAATGAGCAGTTCTTC. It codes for CASYSEALGSYNEQFF.

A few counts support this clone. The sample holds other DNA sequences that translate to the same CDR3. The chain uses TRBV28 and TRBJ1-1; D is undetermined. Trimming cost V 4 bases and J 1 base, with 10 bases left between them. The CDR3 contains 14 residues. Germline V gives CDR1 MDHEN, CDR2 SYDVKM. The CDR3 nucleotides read TGTGCCAGCAGTTCCGACGGGGAGAACACTGAAGCTTTCTTT. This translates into CASSSDGENTEAFF.

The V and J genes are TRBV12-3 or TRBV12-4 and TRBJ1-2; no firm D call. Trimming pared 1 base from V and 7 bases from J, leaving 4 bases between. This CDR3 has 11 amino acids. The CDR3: CASSLDIGYTF. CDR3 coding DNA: TGTGCCAGCAGTTTAGACATTGGCTACACCTTC.

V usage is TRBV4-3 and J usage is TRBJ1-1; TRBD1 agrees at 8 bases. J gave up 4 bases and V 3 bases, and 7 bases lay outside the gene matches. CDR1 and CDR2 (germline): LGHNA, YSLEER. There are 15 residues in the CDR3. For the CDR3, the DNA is TGCGCCAGCAGCCACAGGACAGGGAAGGGCACTGAAGCTTTCTTT. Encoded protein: CASSHRTGKGTEAFF.

This chain's CDR3 is CASSPRTPTSTDTQYF. In DNA form, the CDR3 reads TGCGCCAGCAGCCCCCGGACACCTACTAGCACAGATACGCAGTATTTT. This chain connects TRBV4-1 to TRBJ2-3; D is possibly TRBD1 (5 bases). The ends were cut back, 4 bases at V and 0 bases at J, with 14 bases in the middle. Germline assignment: CDR1 MGHRA and CDR2 YSYEKL. This CDR3 has 16 amino acids.

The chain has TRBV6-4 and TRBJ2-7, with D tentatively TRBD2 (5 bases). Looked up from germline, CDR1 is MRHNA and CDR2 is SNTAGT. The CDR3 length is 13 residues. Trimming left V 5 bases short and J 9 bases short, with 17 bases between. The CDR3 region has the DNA TGTGCCAGCAGTTCTATTGCAGGTGGAGGGCAGTACTTC. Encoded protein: CASSSIAGGGQYF.

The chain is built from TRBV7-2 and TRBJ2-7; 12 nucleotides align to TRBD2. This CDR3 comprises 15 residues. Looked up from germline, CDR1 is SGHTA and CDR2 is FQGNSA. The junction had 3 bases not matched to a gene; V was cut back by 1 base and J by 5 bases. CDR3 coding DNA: TGTGCCAGCAGCTTAGGACTAGCGGGAGAGGACGAGCAGTACTTC. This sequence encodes CASSLGLAGEDEQYF. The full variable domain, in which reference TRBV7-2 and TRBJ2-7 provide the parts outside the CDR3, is GAGVSQSPSNKVTEKGKDVELRCDPISGHTALYWYRQSLGQGLEFLIYFQGNSAPDKSGLPSDRFSAERTGGSVSTLTIQRTQQEDSAVYLCASSLGLAGEDEQYFGPGTRLTVT.

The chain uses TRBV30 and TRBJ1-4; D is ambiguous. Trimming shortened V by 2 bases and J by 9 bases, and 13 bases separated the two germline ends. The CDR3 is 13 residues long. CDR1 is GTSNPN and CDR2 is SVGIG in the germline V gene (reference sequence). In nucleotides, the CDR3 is TGTGCCTGGAGTCCGGGAACATTTCAAAAACTGTTTTTT. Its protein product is CAWSPGTFQKLFF. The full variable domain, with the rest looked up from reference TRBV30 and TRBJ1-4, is SQTIHQWPATLVQPVGSPLSLECTVEGTSNPNLYWYRQAAGRGLQLLFYSVGIGQISSEVPQNLSASRPQDRQFILSSKKLLLSDSGFYLCAWSPGTFQKLFFGSGTQLSVL.

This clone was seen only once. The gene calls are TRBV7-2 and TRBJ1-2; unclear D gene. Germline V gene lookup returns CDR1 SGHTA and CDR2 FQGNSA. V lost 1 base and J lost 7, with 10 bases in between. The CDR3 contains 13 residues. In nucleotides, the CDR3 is TGTGCCAGCAGCTTAGAGCGGGGATCTGGCTACACCTTC. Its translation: CASSLERGSGYTF.

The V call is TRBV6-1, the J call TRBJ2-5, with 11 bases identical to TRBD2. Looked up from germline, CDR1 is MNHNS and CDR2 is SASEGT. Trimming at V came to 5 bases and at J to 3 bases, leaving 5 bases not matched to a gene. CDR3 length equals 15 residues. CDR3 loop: CASSRGLAVEETQYF. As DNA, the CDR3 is TGTGCCAGCAGTAGGGGACTAGCGGTGGAAGAGACCCAGTACTTC.

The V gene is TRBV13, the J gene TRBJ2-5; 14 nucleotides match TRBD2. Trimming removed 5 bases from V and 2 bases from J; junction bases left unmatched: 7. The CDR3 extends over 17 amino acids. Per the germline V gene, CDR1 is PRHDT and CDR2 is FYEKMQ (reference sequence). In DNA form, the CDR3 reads TGTGCCAGCAGCGCGCAGACTAGCGGGAGGGCGCAAGAGACCCAGTACTTC. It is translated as CASSAQTSGRAQETQYF.

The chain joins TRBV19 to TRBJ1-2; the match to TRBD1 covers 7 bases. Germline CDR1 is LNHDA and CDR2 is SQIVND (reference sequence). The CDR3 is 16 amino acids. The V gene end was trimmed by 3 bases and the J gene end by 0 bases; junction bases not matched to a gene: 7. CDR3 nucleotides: TGTGCCAGTAGTATGCGACAGGGACGTACTAACTATGGCTACACCTTC. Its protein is CASSMRQGRTNYGYTF.

DNA of the CDR3: TGTGCCAGCAGCTTAGTGCAGACTAGCGGGCGCTACGAGCAGTACTTC. Translating it yields CASSLVQTSGRYEQYF. The chain joins TRBV7-2 to TRBJ2-7; the match to TRBD2 covers 10 bases. Per germline, CDR1 SGHTA and CDR2 FQGNSA. The CDR3 is 16 amino acids. V lost 1 base and J lost 3; bases outside the gene matches: 6.